Below are 21 T cell receptor beta chains sequenced from a single sample in a study of PD-1 blockade in classical Hodgkin lymphoma. Time point specified: cycle 4 day 1 (C4D1), after less than 7 weeks of nivolumab. Every single patient, without exception, relapsed after autologous stem cell transplantation, and brentuximab vedotin exposure varied. Sequenced by immunoSEQ multiplex PCR; TCRdb stores in-frame clones only, minus some. The sample yields about 61,000 clones, around 90% seen once. The material was peripheral blood mononuclear cells (PBMCs), obtained before the fourth cycle of nivolumab. These receptor sequences come from a human donor with classical Hodgkin lymphoma.

The V call is TRBV6-6, the J call TRBJ2-5; D is possibly TRBD2 (5 bases). Trimming cost V 7 bases and J 3 bases, with 15 bases left between them. The CDR3 sequence is 14 residues long. Germline CDR1 MNHNY, CDR2 SVGAGI (reference sequence). CDR3 coding DNA: TGTGCCAGCAACCTTGATTCGGGGAAAGAGACCCAGTACTTC. Amino acid sequence: CASNLDSGKETQYF.

This rearrangement joins TRBV6-5 to TRBJ1-1; D uncertain. V was shortened by 2 bases and J by 7 bases, with 11 bases between the two germline ends. The length of the CDR3 is 13 residues. Germline assignment: CDR1 MNHEY and CDR2 SVGAGI. The CDR3 DNA follows: TGTGCCAGCAGTTACGCCGATTCCTTTGAAGCTTTCTTT. It is translated as CASSYADSFEAFF.

CDR3 amino acids: CASSLVKNNEQFF. CDR3 nucleotides: TGTGCCAGCAGTTTGGTGAAAAACAATGAGCAGTTCTTC. V gene TRBV27 combines with J gene TRBJ2-1; D is uncertain. This CDR3 has 13 amino acids. Between the trimmed V and J ends, which lost 3 bases and 5 bases, there was a span of 8 bases. The germline V gene encodes CDR1 MNHEY and CDR2 SMNVEV (reference sequence).

The V and J genes are TRBV5-1 and TRBJ1-1; possible D gene TRBD1, 5 bases. The length of the CDR3 is 13 residues. V was pared by 2 bases and J by 7 bases, with 12 bases between. Germline values: CDR1 SGHRS, CDR2 YFSETQ. The CDR3 loop is CASSFGGDLEAFF. DNA of the CDR3: TGCGCCAGCAGCTTTGGGGGGGACCTTGAAGCTTTCTTT.

V gene TRBV5-1 combines with J gene TRBJ2-1; 12 nucleotides agree with TRBD2. V lost 7 bases, J lost 9 bases, and 11 bases stayed unmatched. This CDR3 comprises 15 residues. Per germline, CDR1 SGHRS and CDR2 YFSETQ. The CDR3 loop reads CASQWLAGGQGEQFF. CDR3 DNA sequence: TGCGCCAGCCAGTGGCTAGCGGGGGGGCAGGGTGAGCAGTTCTTC.

The rearrangement links TRBV12-5 to TRBJ1-1, with a weak D call TRBD1 (6 bases). V lost 4 bases, J lost 10 bases, and 16 bases lay in between. The CDR3 runs to 13 residues. Germline CDR1 reads LGHNT; CDR2 reads FRNRAP. The CDR3: CASGSSGGGAAFF. CDR3 sequence (DNA): TGTGCTAGTGGTTCCTCAGGTGGGGGGGCAGCTTTCTTT.

V is TRBV5-1 and J is TRBJ1-4; the D is unclear. Trimming pared 7 bases from V and 3 bases from J, leaving 16 bases between. Germline CDR1 and CDR2: SGHRS and YFSETQ. The CDR3 contains 15 residues. The CDR3 reads CASRETVQANEKLFF. The CDR3 DNA is TGCGCCAGCCGCGAGACCGTTCAGGCTAATGAAAAACTGTTTTTT.

The chain recombines TRBV28 with TRBJ1-5; the match to TRBD1 covers 8 bases. CDR1 and CDR2 from the germline V gene are MDHEN and SYDVKM. V gave up 8 bases and J gave up 2 bases; unmatched junction bases: 8. The CDR3 sequence is 15 residues long. The CDR3 loop reads CASRRPTGGNQPQHF. CDR3 DNA sequence: TGTGCCAGCCGACGCCCGACAGGGGGCAATCAGCCCCAGCATTTT.

The chain is built from TRBV6-1 and TRBJ2-2, with a weak D call TRBD2 (5 bases). CDR1 and CDR2 (germline): MNHNS, SASEGT. Trimming cost V 11 bases and J 3 bases, with 16 bases left between them. The CDR3 is 14 amino acids. CDR3 in DNA: TGTGCCCTCGCTAGCCCCTGGTACACCGGGGAGCTGTTTTTT. Amino acid sequence: CALASPWYTGELFF.

The chain uses TRBV6-5 and TRBJ2-5; tentatively, D is TRBD2 (6 bases). The CDR3 consists of 13 residues. The V end lost 6 bases, the J end lost 4 bases, and 12 bases lay between the germline ends. Per the germline V gene, CDR1 is MNHEY and CDR2 is SVGAGI. The CDR3 protein is CASRKTGLETQYF. The CDR3, as DNA: TGTGCCAGCAGAAAAACGGGACTAGAGACCCAGTACTTC.

This clone was observed a handful of times. The rearrangement uses TRBV6-5 and TRBJ2-7; 7 bases match TRBD1. The CDR3 runs 14 residues. Germline loops: CDR1 MNHEY, CDR2 SVGAGI. The J segment lost 4 bases and the V segment lost 2 bases, leaving 5 bases of the junction unmatched. The CDR3 coding sequence is TGTGCCAGCAGTTACCGGGACAGTTTGTACGAGCAGTACTTC. This encodes CASSYRDSLYEQYF.

The sample holds one count of this clone. The V gene is TRBV5-1, the J gene TRBJ2-5, with 9 bases that match TRBD2. CDR1 SGHRS and CDR2 YFSETQ come from the germline V gene. The V segment lost 1 base and the J segment 2 bases; nucleotides outside the gene matches: 0. The length of the CDR3 is 14 residues. The CDR3 reads CASSLTSGQETQYF. The CDR3 nucleotides are TGCGCCAGCAGCTTGACTAGCGGGCAAGAGACCCAGTACTTC.

The chain links TRBV25-1 to TRBJ1-5, with TRBD1 identical over 7 bases. Trimming cost V 4 bases and J 3 bases; bases outside gene matches: 6. This CDR3 contains 15 residues. CDR1 and CDR2 from the germline V gene are MGHDK and SYGVNS. In nucleotides, the CDR3 is TGTGCCAGCAGTGGGAGGACAGGCAACAATCAGCCCCAGCATTTT. Translating it yields CASSGRTGNNQPQHF.

The gene calls are TRBV5-1 and TRBJ2-3; D is uncertain. The length of the CDR3 is 14 residues. Germline V gene lookup returns CDR1 SGHRS and CDR2 YFSETQ. V was trimmed by 7 bases and J by 2 bases, leaving 14 bases between them. CDR3 bases: TGCGCCAGCCTTGAGAACTACTCCACAGATACGCAGTATTTT. This sequence encodes CASLENYSTDTQYF.

The rearrangement uses TRBV4-2 and TRBJ2-7, with 13 bases lining up with TRBD2. The CDR3 loop spans 17 amino acids. CDR1 LGHNA and CDR2 YNFKEQ come from the germline V gene. The junction had 5 bases not matched to a gene; V was cut back by 3 bases and J by 0 bases. The CDR3 is CASSQETSGGLSYEQYF. CDR3 nucleotides: TGTGCCAGCAGCCAGGAGACTAGCGGGGGGCTCTCCTACGAGCAGTACTTC.

This chain joins TRBV27 and TRBJ1-1; D is possibly TRBD1 (5 bases). Germline loops: CDR1 MNHEY, CDR2 SMNVEV (reference sequence). The CDR3 is made up of 14 amino acids. V was shortened by 3 bases and J by 4 bases, with 12 bases between the two germline ends. DNA of the CDR3: TGTGCCAGCAGTTTCGGGGGGTACGGCACTGAAGCTTTCTTT. The encoded protein is CASSFGGYGTEAFF.

The chain has TRBV19 and TRBJ2-4, with D possibly matching TRBD1 (5 bases). The CDR3 has 14 residues. The germline V gene has CDR1 LNHDA and CDR2 SQIVND (reference sequence). Between the trimmed V and J ends, which lost 5 bases and 1 base, there was a span of 9 bases. Here the CDR3 DNA reads TGTGCCAGTAGTTCGCCAGGGGCCAAAAACATTCAGTACTTC. It specifies CASSSPGAKNIQYF.

This clone has a handful of counts. The V call is TRBV2, the J call TRBJ1-2, with D unclear. Germline values: CDR1 SNHLY, CDR2 FYNNEI. Trimming took 8 bases from V and 4 from J, leaving 8 bases between them. The CDR3 spans 11 residues. The CDR3 spells CASGEGYGYTF. CDR3 nucleotide sequence: TGTGCCAGCGGGGAGGGCTATGGCTACACCTTC.

The V gene is TRBV19, the J gene TRBJ1-4; TRBD1 agrees at 10 bases. CDR1 and CDR2 from the germline V gene are LNHDA and SQIVND (reference sequence). The CDR3 has 15 amino acids. V shed 5 bases, J shed 6 bases, and the junction held 6 bases outside the gene matches. The CDR3 coding sequence is TGTGCCAGTAGTGTGTTGGGACAGGGGTATGAAAAACTGTTTTTT. Its protein is CASSVLGQGYEKLFF. Drawing the rest from reference TRBV19 and TRBJ1-4, the complete variable domain is DGGITQSPKYLFRKEGQNVTLSCEQNLNHDAMYWYRQDPGQGLRLIYYSQIVNDFQKGDIAEGYSVSREKKESFPLTVTSAQKNPTAFYLCASSVLGQGYEKLFFGSGTQLSVL.

V and J are TRBV5-1 and TRBJ2-7; 8 bases are a match to TRBD1. V trimming: 4 bases; J trimming: 7 bases; junction bases outside the gene matches: 19. CDR1 SGHRS and CDR2 YFSETQ come from the germline V gene. This CDR3 has 17 residues. The CDR3 loop is CASSTSARTGPLREQYF. The CDR3 DNA is TGCGCCAGCAGCACCTCAGCAAGGACAGGGCCCCTTCGGGAGCAGTACTTC.

Notes on this clone: Other nucleotide sequences in the sample specify the same CDR3. V and J are TRBV5-1 and TRBJ1-4; 8 bases match TRBD1. The CDR3 contains 14 residues. The V and J ends lost 4 bases and 4 bases, in that order; junction bases with no gene match: 3. Per the germline V gene, CDR1 is SGHRS and CDR2 is YFSETQ. CDR3 sequence (DNA): TGCGCCAGCAGCCTCGGACAGGGTAATGAAAAACTGTTTTTT. This codes for CASSLGQGNEKLFF.